These 27 T cell receptor beta chains originate from one sample sequenced in a study of cytotoxic CD8 clonotypes in ibrutinib-treated CLL. Method: immunoSEQ multiplex PCR; TCRdb's copy keeps in-frame clones and lacks some. The sample lists around 310,000 clones; roughly 79% were seen once. The source material was PBMCs, sampled before ibrutinib treatment. The origin of the receptors is a human donor with chronic lymphocytic leukemia.

The chain has TRBV28 and TRBJ2-7; D is tentatively TRBD1 or TRBD2 (5 bases each). V was cut by 6 bases and J by 7 bases, with 19 bases left in between. In germline, CDR1 is MDHEN, CDR2 SYDVKM. The CDR3 is made up of 14 amino acids. CDR3 DNA: TGTGCCAGCAGCCTCCGGGGCTTGGCAGGGGAGCAGTACTTC. Encoded protein: CASSLRGLAGEQYF.

This chain uses TRBV2 with TRBJ2-1; tentative D call: TRBD2 (6 bases). Deletions cut 8 bases from V and 9 bases from J, with 20 bases between. The CDR3 is 14 amino acids. CDR1 and CDR2 (germline): SNHLY, FYNNEI. CDR3 in amino acids: CASPIRELGSEQFF. In nucleotides, the CDR3 is TGTGCCAGCCCAATACGGGAGTTGGGGAGTGAGCAGTTCTTC.

The count of this clone is one. The chain carries TRBV4-3 and TRBJ1-1; D may be TRBD1 (6 bases). Trimming pared 0 bases from V and 5 bases from J, leaving 10 bases between. CDR1 is LGHNA, CDR2 YSLEER, per germline. The CDR3 loop spans 14 amino acids. The CDR3 sequence is CASSQEQGRTEAFF. DNA for the CDR3: TGCGCCAGCAGCCAAGAGCAGGGGAGGACTGAAGCTTTCTTT.

V and J are TRBV28 and TRBJ1-2; the match to TRBD1 covers 7 bases. The germline gives CDR1 MDHEN, CDR2 SYDVKM. The junction had 12 bases not matched to a gene; V was cut back by 7 bases and J by 7 bases. The CDR3 length is 14 residues. The CDR3 spells CASITRTGPVGYTF. The CDR3 nucleotides are TGTGCCAGCATAACCCGGACAGGACCTGTTGGCTACACCTTC.

The rearrangement links TRBV13 to TRBJ2-7; 13 nucleotides line up with TRBD2. V shed 3 bases and J 5 bases; nucleotides not matched to a gene: 4. Germline-derived CDR1 and CDR2 are PRHDT and FYEKMQ (reference sequence). This CDR3 spans 15 amino acids. The CDR3 sequence is CASSFRTSGSHEQYF. CDR3 DNA: TGTGCCAGCAGCTTTAGGACTAGCGGGAGCCACGAGCAGTACTTC. The whole variable domain, filled in from reference TRBV13 and TRBJ2-7, reads AAGVIQSPRHLIKEKRETATLKCYPIPRHDTVYWYQQGPGQDPQFLISFYEKMQSDKGSIPDRFSAQQFSDYHSELNMSSLELGDSALYFCASSFRTSGSHEQYFGPGTRLTVT.

This sequence joins TRBV27 and TRBJ1-5; unclear D gene. Trimming left V 0 bases short and J 4 bases short, with 19 bases between. This CDR3 spans 18 amino acids. From germline, CDR1 is MNHEY and CDR2 SMNVEV (reference sequence). CDR3 amino acids: CASSLSGLGRRINQPQHF. The CDR3 DNA is TGTGCCAGCAGTTTATCTGGCTTGGGCAGGAGGATAAATCAGCCCCAGCATTTT.

About this clone itself: The identical CDR3 is also encoded by other nucleotide sequences in the sample. The chain joins TRBV27 to TRBJ2-7; D not certain. V gave up 4 bases and J gave up 3 bases, with 4 bases separating them. CDR1 and CDR2 (germline): MNHEY, SMNVEV (reference sequence). The CDR3 runs 11 residues. The CDR3 DNA is TGTGCCAGCAGTTCGTACTACGAGCAGTACTTC. Its protein product is CASSSYYEQYF.

V gene TRBV19 combines with J gene TRBJ1-5, with D unclear. Germline CDR1 and CDR2: LNHDA and SQIVND (reference sequence). The CDR3 spans 13 residues. Trimming removed 5 bases at V and 6 bases at J, with 11 bases between. The CDR3 spells CASSLDGVQPQHF. CDR3 DNA sequence: TGTGCCAGTAGTTTGGACGGAGTTCAGCCCCAGCATTTT.

As concerns this clone: This sample also contains other DNA sequences that code for the same CDR3. The chain carries TRBV27 and TRBJ2-4; D ambiguous. Germline V gene lookup returns CDR1 MNHEY and CDR2 SMNVEV (reference sequence). The germline V and J ends were trimmed by 1 base and 1 base, with 2 bases remaining between them. The CDR3 totals 13 residues. CDR3 amino acids: CASSLLAKNIQYF. CDR3 coding DNA: TGTGCCAGCAGTTTATTGGCCAAAAACATTCAGTACTTC.

The chain joins TRBV30 to TRBJ1-2, with D unresolved. This CDR3 region has 11 residues. Germline V gives CDR1 GTSNPN, CDR2 SVGIG (reference sequence). Deletions cut 3 bases from V and 3 bases from J, with 5 bases between. CDR3 in amino acids: CAWRGHYGYTF. The CDR3, as DNA: TGTGCCTGGAGAGGGCACTATGGCTACACCTTC. The whole variable domain, remainder taken from reference TRBV30 and TRBJ1-2, is SQTIHQWPATLVQPVGSPLSLECTVEGTSNPNLYWYRQAAGRGLQLLFYSVGIGQISSEVPQNLSASRPQDRQFILSSKKLLLSDSGFYLCAWRGHYGYTFGSGTRLTVV.

The chain couples TRBV5-1 to TRBJ2-3; 8 positions match TRBD1. This CDR3 is 15 amino acids long. V shed 4 bases and J 3 bases; nucleotides not matched to a gene: 7. Germline V lookup: CDR1 SGHRS, CDR2 YFSETQ. Here the CDR3 reads CASSPTGAQTDTQYF. For the CDR3, the DNA is TGCGCCAGCAGCCCGACAGGGGCCCAAACAGATACGCAGTATTTT.

This sequence joins TRBV7-2 and TRBJ1-1; D is ambiguous. The length of the CDR3 is 11 residues. The V end was cut by 2 bases, the J end by 12 bases, with 10 bases between. Germline CDR1 and CDR2: SGHTA and FQGNSA. CDR3 residues: CASSLKRLPFF. DNA for the CDR3: TGTGCCAGCAGCTTAAAAAGGTTGCCTTTCTTT.

The V gene is TRBV7-2, the J gene TRBJ2-1; D not resolved. Trimming removed 1 base from V and 9 bases from J, with 7 bases in between. Germline CDR1 reads SGHTA; CDR2 reads FQGNSA. The CDR3 extends over 12 amino acids. In DNA form, the CDR3 reads TGTGCCAGCAGCTTAGACTTGGGTGAGCAGTTCTTC. Translated: CASSLDLGEQFF.

The rearrangement links TRBV15 to TRBJ1-5, with D uncertain. Germline CDR1 and CDR2: LNHNV and YYDKDF (reference sequence). This CDR3 spans 17 amino acids. Deletions cut 1 base from V and 0 bases from J, with 13 bases between. CDR3 amino acids: CATSRGFEHLSNQPQHF. The CDR3, as DNA: TGTGCCACCAGCAGAGGTTTTGAACACCTTAGCAATCAGCCCCAGCATTTT.

V usage is TRBV7-9 and J usage is TRBJ2-3; 11 bases match TRBD2. CDR3 length: 15 residues. The V and J ends lost 4 bases and 6 bases, in that order; junction bases with no gene match: 6. CDR1 SEHNR and CDR2 FQNEAQ come from the germline V gene (reference sequence). CDR3 DNA sequence: TGTGCCAGCAGCTCGACACGGACTAGCGGGGATACGCAGTATTTT. As protein: CASSSTRTSGDTQYF.

This sequence joins TRBV7-9 and TRBJ2-5; 9 bases map to TRBD2. V shed 5 bases and J 0 bases; nucleotides not matched to a gene: 10. Germline V CDR1 and CDR2: SEHNR, FQNEAQ (reference sequence). This CDR3 comprises 17 residues. The CDR3 here is CASSLTRLADHQETQYF. The CDR3 nucleotides read TGTGCCAGCAGCCTCACAAGACTAGCGGACCACCAAGAGACCCAGTACTTC.

This chain uses TRBV11-2 with TRBJ2-7, with 9 bases identical to TRBD1. V lost 5 bases to trimming and J lost 3 bases; unmatched junction nucleotides: 5. The CDR3 spans 14 residues. CDR1 and CDR2 from the germline V gene are SGHAT and FQNNGV. The DNA for the CDR3 is TGTGCCAGCAGCACCGGGACAGGGATCTACGAGCAGTACTTC. It encodes CASSTGTGIYEQYF. Filled out from reference TRBV11-2 and TRBJ2-7, the complete variable domain reads EAGVAQSPRYKIIEKRQSVAFWCNPISGHATLYWYQQILGQGPKLLIQFQNNGVVDDSQLPKDRFSAERLKGVDSTLKIQPAKLEDSAVYLCASSTGTGIYEQYFGPGTRLTVT.

The chain links TRBV2 to TRBJ1-2; D is uncertain. The germline gives CDR1 SNHLY, CDR2 FYNNEI. Trimming cost V 3 bases and J 4 bases, with 6 bases left between them. This CDR3 is 12 amino acids long. As DNA, the CDR3 is TGTGCCAGCAGTGACAGAATCTATGGCTACACCTTC. This translates into CASSDRIYGYTF. The full variable domain, completed using reference TRBV2 and TRBJ1-2, is EPEVTQTPSHQVTQMGQEVILRCVPISNHLYFYWYRQILGQKVEFLVSFYNNEISEKSEIFDDQFSVERPDGSNFTLKIRSTKLEDSAMYFCASSDRIYGYTFGSGTRLTVV.

The chain couples TRBV6-6 to TRBJ1-1, with 7 bases aligning to TRBD1. V was pared by 2 bases and J by 1 base, with 4 bases of the junction left unmatched. The CDR3 consists of 15 residues. Germline-derived CDR1 and CDR2 are MNHNY and SVGAGI (reference sequence). CDR3 residues: CASSYPGTENTEAFF. The CDR3 coding sequence is TGTGCCAGCAGTTACCCCGGGACAGAGAACACTGAAGCTTTCTTT.

This clone occurred a few times. Other DNA sequences from this sample encode an identical CDR3 as well. The V gene is TRBV7-6, the J gene TRBJ1-1; D is ambiguous. This CDR3 region has 14 residues. CDR1 and CDR2 (germline): SGHVS, FNYEAQ. V was pared by 0 bases and J by 1 base, with 6 bases between. CDR3 bases: TGTGCCAGCAGCTTAGCGCGGGCGAACACTGAAGCTTTCTTT. This codes for CASSLARANTEAFF.

J is TRBJ2-7 and V is TRBV7-2; 7 bases agree with TRBD2. Germline V gives CDR1 SGHTA, CDR2 FQGNSA. The CDR3 sequence is 13 residues long. V trimming: 3 bases; J trimming: 2 bases; junction bases outside the gene matches: 1. This CDR3 is CASSFGLAYEQYF. The CDR3 DNA reads TGTGCCAGCAGCTTTGGACTAGCCTACGAGCAGTACTTC.

This rearrangement joins TRBV6-5 to TRBJ2-5, with 8 nucleotides matching TRBD2. The CDR3 has 15 residues. Germline V gives CDR1 MNHEY, CDR2 SVGAGI. V dropped 6 bases and J dropped 3; count of bases not matched to a gene: 9. Written as DNA, the CDR3 is TGTGCCAGCAGACTAGCGGTATTATCCAAAGAGACCCAGTACTTC. Its protein product is CASRLAVLSKETQYF.

The chain recombines TRBV30 with TRBJ2-7; 10 bases are shared with TRBD1. The CDR3 has 12 residues. Germline values: CDR1 GTSNPN, CDR2 SVGIG (reference sequence). With V trimmed by 6 bases and J by 3 bases, 2 bases remained unmatched. The CDR3 sequence is CACRTGGYEQYF. The DNA of the CDR3 is TGTGCCTGTAGGACAGGGGGCTACGAGCAGTACTTC.

The chain recombines TRBV4-3 with TRBJ2-7; the match to TRBD2 covers 11 bases. The CDR3 length is 15 residues. Germline-derived CDR1 and CDR2 are LGHNA and YSLEER. V was clipped by 2 bases and J by 4 bases; unmatched bases: 4. CDR3 coding DNA: TGCGCCAGCAGCCAAAGTCTAGCGGGAGGTTACGAGCAGTACTTC. It encodes CASSQSLAGGYEQYF.

Only a few counts were recorded for this clone. The chain recombines TRBV25-1 with TRBJ2-1; D assignment may be TRBD1 or TRBD2 (5 bases each). The CDR3 is 15 amino acids. Deletions cut 10 bases from V and 0 bases from J, with 16 bases between. Germline V gene lookup returns CDR1 MGHDK and CDR2 SYGVNS. CDR3 in DNA: TGTGCCACCGGTGGGGGTGGACACTCCTACAATGAGCAGTTCTTC. It translates to CATGGGGHSYNEQFF.

The gene calls are TRBV10-2 and TRBJ1-1; D call uncertain. Trimming shortened V by 8 bases and J by 1 base, and 14 bases separated the two germline ends. Germline lookup yields CDR1 WSHSY and CDR2 SAAADI. CDR3 length: 14 amino acids. The CDR3 region has the DNA TGCGCCAGCCTAACGACACGGCGGAACACTGAAGCTTTCTTT. Protein product: CASLTTRRNTEAFF.

The V gene is TRBV7-8, the J gene TRBJ2-1, with unresolved D. Germline-derived CDR1 and CDR2 are SGHVS and FQNEAQ. Trimming took 5 bases from V and 0 from J, leaving 17 bases between them. CDR3 length: 17 amino acids. The CDR3 spells CASSVLLRIYSYNEQFF. The CDR3 DNA follows: TGTGCCAGCAGCGTACTCCTTCGCATTTACTCCTACAATGAGCAGTTCTTC. The full variable domain, completed using reference TRBV7-8 and TRBJ2-1, is GAGVSQSPRYKVAKRGQDVALRCDPISGHVSLFWYQQALGQGPEFLTYFQNEAQLDKSGLPSDRFFAERPEGSVSTLKIQRTQQEDSAVYLCASSVLLRIYSYNEQFFGPGTRLTVL.